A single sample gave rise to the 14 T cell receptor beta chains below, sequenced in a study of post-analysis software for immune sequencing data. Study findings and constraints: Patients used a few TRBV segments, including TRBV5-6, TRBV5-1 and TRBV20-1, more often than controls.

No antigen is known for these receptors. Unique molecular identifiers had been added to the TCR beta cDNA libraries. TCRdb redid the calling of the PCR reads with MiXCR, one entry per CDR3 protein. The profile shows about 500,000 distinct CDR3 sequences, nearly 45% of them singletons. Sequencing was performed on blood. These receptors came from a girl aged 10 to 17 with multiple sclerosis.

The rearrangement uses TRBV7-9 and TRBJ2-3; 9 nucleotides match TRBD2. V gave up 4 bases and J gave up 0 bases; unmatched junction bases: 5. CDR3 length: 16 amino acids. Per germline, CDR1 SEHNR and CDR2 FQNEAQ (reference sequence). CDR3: CASSSGTSTSTDTQYF. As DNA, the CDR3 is TGTGCCAGCAGCTCAGGGACTAGCACTAGCACAGATACGCAGTATTTT.

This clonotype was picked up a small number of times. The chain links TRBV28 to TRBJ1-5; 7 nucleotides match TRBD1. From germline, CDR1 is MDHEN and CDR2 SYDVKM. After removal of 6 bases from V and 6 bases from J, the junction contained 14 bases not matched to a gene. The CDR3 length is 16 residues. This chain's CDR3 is CASSRSVAGGVQPQHF. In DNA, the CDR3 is TGTGCCAGCAGCCGGAGCGTAGCAGGGGGGGTTCAGCCCCAGCATTTT.

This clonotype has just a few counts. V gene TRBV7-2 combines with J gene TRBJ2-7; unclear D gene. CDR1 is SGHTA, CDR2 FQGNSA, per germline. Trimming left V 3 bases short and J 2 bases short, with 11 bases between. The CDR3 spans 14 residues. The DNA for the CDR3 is TGTGCCAGCAGCTTCGGAAGGGTCCCCTACGAGCAGTACTTC. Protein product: CASSFGRVPYEQYF.

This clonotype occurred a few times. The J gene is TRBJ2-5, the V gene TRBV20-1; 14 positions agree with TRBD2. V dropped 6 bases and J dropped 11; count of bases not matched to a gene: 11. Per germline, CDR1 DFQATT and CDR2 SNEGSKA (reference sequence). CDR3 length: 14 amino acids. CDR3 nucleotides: TGCAGTGCCGCGCTGGGACTAGCGGGAGCTGAGCAGTACTTC. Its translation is CSAALGLAGAEQYF.

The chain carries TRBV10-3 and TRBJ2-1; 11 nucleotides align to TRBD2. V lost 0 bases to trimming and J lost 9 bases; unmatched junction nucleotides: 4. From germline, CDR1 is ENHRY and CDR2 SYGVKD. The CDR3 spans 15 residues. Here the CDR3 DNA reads TGTGCCATCAGTGAGTCAACTAGCGGGAGCGGTGAGCAGTTCTTC. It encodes CAISESTSGSGEQFF.

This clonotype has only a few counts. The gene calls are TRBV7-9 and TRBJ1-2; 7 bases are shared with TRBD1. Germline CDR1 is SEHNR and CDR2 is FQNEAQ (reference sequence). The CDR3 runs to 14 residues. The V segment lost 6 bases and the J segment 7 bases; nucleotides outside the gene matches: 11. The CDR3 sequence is CASSSGGGASGYTF. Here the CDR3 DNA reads TGTGCCAGCAGTAGTGGAGGGGGCGCGTCTGGCTACACCTTC. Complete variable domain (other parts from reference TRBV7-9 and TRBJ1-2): DTGVSQNPRHKITKRGQNVTFRCDPISEHNRLYWYRQTLGQGPEFLTYFQNEAQLEKSRLLSDRFSAERPKGSFSTLEIQRTEQGDSAMYLCASSSGGGASGYTFGSGTRLTVV.

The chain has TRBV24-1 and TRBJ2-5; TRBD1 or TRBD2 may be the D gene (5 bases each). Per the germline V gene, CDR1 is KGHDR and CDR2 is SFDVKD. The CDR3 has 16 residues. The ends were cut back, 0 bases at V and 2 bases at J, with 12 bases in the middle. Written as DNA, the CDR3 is TGTGCCACCAGTGATTTGCGTTCGGGACGGCAAGAGACCCAGTACTTC. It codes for CATSDLRSGRQETQYF.

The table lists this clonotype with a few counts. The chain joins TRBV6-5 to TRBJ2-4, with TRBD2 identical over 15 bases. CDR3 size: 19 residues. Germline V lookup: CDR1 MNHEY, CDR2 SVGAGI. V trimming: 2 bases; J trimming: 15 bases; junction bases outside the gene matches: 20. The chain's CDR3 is CASSYVRTSGRAPKRERYF. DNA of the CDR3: TGTGCCAGCAGTTACGTCCGGACTAGCGGGAGGGCCCCCAAGAGAGAGCGGTACTTC.

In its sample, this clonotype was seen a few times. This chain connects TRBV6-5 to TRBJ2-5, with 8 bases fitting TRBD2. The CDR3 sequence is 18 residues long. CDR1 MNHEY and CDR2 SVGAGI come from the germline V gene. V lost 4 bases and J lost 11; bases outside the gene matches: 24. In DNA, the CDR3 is TGTGCCAGCAGTTGCTCGATAGGTAGTCTAGCGGGTTACCATGAGCAGTACTTC. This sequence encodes CASSCSIGSLAGYHEQYF.

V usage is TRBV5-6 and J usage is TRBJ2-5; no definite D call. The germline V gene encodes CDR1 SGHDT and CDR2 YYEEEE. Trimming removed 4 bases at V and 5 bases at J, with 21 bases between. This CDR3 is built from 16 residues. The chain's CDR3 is CASSVRAKHPGETQYF. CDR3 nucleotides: TGTGCCAGCAGCGTAAGGGCCAAACACCCCGGGGAGACCCAGTACTTC. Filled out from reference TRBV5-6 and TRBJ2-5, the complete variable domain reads DAGVTQSPTHLIKTRGQQVTLRCSPKSGHDTVSWYQQALGQGPQFIFQYYEEEERQRGNFPDRFSGHQFPNYSSELNVNALLLGDSALYLCASSVRAKHPGETQYFGPGTRLLVL.

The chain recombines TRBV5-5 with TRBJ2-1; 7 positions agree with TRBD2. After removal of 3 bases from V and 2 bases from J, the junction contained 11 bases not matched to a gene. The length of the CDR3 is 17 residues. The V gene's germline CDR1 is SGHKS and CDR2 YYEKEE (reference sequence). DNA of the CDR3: TGTGCCAGCAGCTACGGACTGGCGGGAGCAACCTACAATGAGCAGTTCTTC. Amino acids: CASSYGLAGATYNEQFF.

The CDR3 DNA sequence: TGTGCCACCAGCAGCTTCAAGAGCAATCAGCCCCAGCATTTT. Protein: CATSSFKSNQPQHF. This sequence joins TRBV15 and TRBJ1-5; D is ambiguous. Germline loops: CDR1 LNHNV, CDR2 YYDKDF (reference sequence). Trimming took off 3 bases at V and 1 base at J, with 7 bases between the two ends. The CDR3 is made up of 14 amino acids.

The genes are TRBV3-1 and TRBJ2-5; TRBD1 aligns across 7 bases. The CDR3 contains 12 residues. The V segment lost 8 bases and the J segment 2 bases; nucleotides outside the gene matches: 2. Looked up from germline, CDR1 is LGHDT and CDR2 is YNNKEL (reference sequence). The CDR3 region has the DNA TGTGCCAGCGGGGACAGACAAGAGACCCAGTACTTC. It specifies CASGDRQETQYF.

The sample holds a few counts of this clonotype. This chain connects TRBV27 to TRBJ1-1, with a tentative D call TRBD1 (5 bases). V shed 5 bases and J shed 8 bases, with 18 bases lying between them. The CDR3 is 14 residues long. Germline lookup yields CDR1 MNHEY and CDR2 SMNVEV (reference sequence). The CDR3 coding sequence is TGTGCCAGCAGTCCTGTCACCGGGACGAGAGAAGCTTTCTTT. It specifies CASSPVTGTREAFF.